This T cell receptor beta chain was sequenced in a study of CD8+ T cells in alopecia areata. Study information: A regimen of oral tofacitinib, 5 to 10 mg twice daily, was given to treated patients. Tofacitinib ran 6 to 18 months, followed by 6 months off drug.

The germline V and J ends were trimmed by 4 bases and 3 bases, with 18 bases remaining between them. Germline V CDR1 and CDR2: GTSNPN, SVGIG (reference sequence). This CDR3 is 15 amino acids long. cDNA serving as the sequencing template came from extracted, reverse transcribed RNA. The assay was immunoSEQ multiplex PCR, and TCRdb's table has in-frame clones only and misses some. The sample lists some 200,000 clones, about 60% occurring once. Alopecia areata patients provided lesional scalp punch biopsies and peripheral blood. Investigators sorted PBMCs to obtain both CD4+ and CD8+ T cells. This TCR was recovered from a human donor with alopecia areata. Sequenced here: CD4+ T cells sorted from blood, sampled at week 0. This chain joins TRBV30 and TRBJ1-2; D unclear. The CDR3 protein is CAWTPPRIVDYGYTF. The CDR3 DNA is TGTGCCTGGACCCCCCCGCGGATCGTGGACTATGGCTACACCTTC.